These 9 T cell receptor beta chains were all obtained from the same sample, sequenced in a study of response to subunit inactivated influenza vaccine. TCRdb reanalysed the RT-PCR reads using MiXCR and keeps one entry per CDR3 protein. The data contain 800,000 or so distinct CDR3 sequences, 21% of them singletons. Source: PBMCs from blood, taken 5 to 6 days after vaccination. These receptors were obtained from a man aged 50-60 years who received an inactivated influenza vaccine.

V is TRBV5-1 and J is TRBJ2-7; 9 nucleotides agree with TRBD2. The germline CDR1 and CDR2 sequences are SGHRS and YFSETQ. This CDR3 has 15 amino acids. J lost 2 bases, V lost 1 base, and 4 bases had no gene match. This CDR3 is CASSLPGLAAYEQYF. The CDR3 DNA sequence: TGCGCCAGCAGCTTGCCGGGACTAGCTGCCTACGAGCAGTACTTC. Combining the CDR3 with reference TRBV5-1 and TRBJ2-7 gives the whole variable domain KAGVTQTPRYLIKTRGQQVTLSCSPISGHRSVSWYQQTPGQGLQFLFEYFSETQRNKGNFPGRFSGRQFSNSRSEMNVSTLELGDSALYLCASSLPGLAAYEQYFGPGTRLTVT.

This clonotype was found a few times. The J gene is TRBJ2-5, the V gene TRBV20-1, with D possibly called TRBD1 or TRBD2 (7 bases each). Germline CDR1 reads DFQATT; CDR2 reads SNEGSKA (reference sequence). The CDR3 length is 15 residues. With 6 bases removed from V and 7 bases from J, the gap between germline ends came to 24 bases. The CDR3 region has the DNA TGCAGTGCCGTGGGGGAGGGGGCGGCCATTCCGACCCAGTACTTC. Its translation: CSAVGEGAAIPTQYF.

The V and J genes are TRBV3-1 and TRBJ2-7; a weak D match, TRBD1 (6 bases). Germline CDR1 LGHDT, CDR2 YNNKEL (reference sequence). CDR3 length equals 16 residues. V lost 4 bases, J lost 5 bases, and 21 bases lay in between. The CDR3: CASSPSGTLRAHEQYF. DNA for the CDR3: TGTGCCAGCAGCCCATCCGGGACACTAAGGGCCCACGAGCAGTACTTC.

The chain is built from TRBV30 and TRBJ1-1; D remains ambiguous. Germline V gene sequence: CDR1 GTSNPN, CDR2 SVGIG (reference sequence). This CDR3 is 12 amino acids long. V lost 2 bases and J lost 0, with 4 bases in between. CDR3 DNA sequence: TGTGCCTGGAGTTGGGTGAACACTGAAGCTTTCTTT. Amino acid sequence: CAWSWVNTEAFF.

Comments on this clonotype: An end of the junction differs from the germline gene, which may be a read error. V gene TRBV6-1 combines with J gene TRBJ2-7, with 12 bases aligning to TRBD1. The CDR3 spans 13 residues. Germline V gene sequence: CDR1 MNHNS, CDR2 SASEGT. This chain's CDR3 is CPSKGQGAYEQYF. CDR3 coding DNA: TGTCCCAGCAAGGGACAGGGGGCTTACGAGCAGTACTTC.

The chain is built from TRBV7-6 and TRBJ2-5; D might be TRBD1 (6 bases). Between the trimmed V and J ends, which lost 0 bases and 14 bases, there was a span of 16 bases. The CDR3 length is 13 residues. The germline V gene encodes CDR1 SGHVS and CDR2 FNYEAQ. CDR3 protein: CASSLARTANSYF. CDR3 DNA: TGTGCCAGCAGCTTAGCTCGGACAGCTAATTCATACTTC.

J is TRBJ2-4 and V is TRBV13, with 8 bases aligning to TRBD1. Trimming cost V 6 bases and J 8 bases; bases outside gene matches: 6. Looked up from germline, CDR1 is PRHDT and CDR2 is FYEKMQ (reference sequence). The CDR3 length is 13 residues. The CDR3 loop reads CASRIAGGHIQYF. The CDR3 nucleotides are TGTGCCAGCAGGATTGCAGGGGGCCACATTCAGTACTTC. Using reference TRBV13 and TRBJ2-4 for the parts outside the CDR3, the full variable domain is AAGVIQSPRHLIKEKRETATLKCYPIPRHDTVYWYQQGPGQDPQFLISFYEKMQSDKGSIPDRFSAQQFSDYHSELNMSSLELGDSALYFCASRIAGGHIQYFGAGTRLSVL.

This clonotype was observed many times. The chain recombines TRBV4-3 with TRBJ1-5; D gene uncertain. The V gene's germline CDR1 is LGHNA and CDR2 YSLEER. V lost 1 base to trimming and J lost 5 bases, with 6 bases between them. The CDR3 has 13 residues. The CDR3 reads CASSQGEDQPQHF. The CDR3 DNA reads as TGCGCCAGCAGCCAAGGCGAGGATCAGCCCCAGCATTTT.

This clonotype has a count of ten or more. This rearrangement joins TRBV4-2 to TRBJ2-1, with a tentative D call TRBD1 (6 bases). CDR3 length: 14 amino acids. V gave up 4 bases and J gave up 4 bases, with 11 bases separating them. Looked up from germline, CDR1 is LGHNA and CDR2 is YNFKEQ. The DNA for the CDR3 is TGTGCCAGCAGCCCCGGGACACCTTACAATGAGCAGTTCTTC. Protein: CASSPGTPYNEQFF.